A selection of T cell receptor beta chains follows, all from one sample in a study of blood T cell repertoires in COVID-19. Libraries were prepared by immunoSEQ multiplex PCR; TCRdb keeps only in-frame clonotypes and omits some of them. The table has 200,000 to 250,000 clones, just over 85% seen once. Source material: peripheral blood. These receptors were collected from an elderly man with acute or convalescent COVID-19. The CDR3 runs from the conserved cysteine through the conserved F or W. The D gene is left open where the match is weak. Rows give clone size only sometimes, using once, few, many, or a class for an expanded clone.

cdr3_length	v_call	d_call	clone_size	j_call	cdr3_nt	cdr3_aa
19	TRBV7-2	TRBD2	-	TRBJ2-1	TGTGCCAGCAGCTCCGGCAGGGGAGGACTAGCGGGAATTTACAATGAGCAGTTCTTC	CASSSGRGGLAGIYNEQFF
15	TRBV6-5	TRBD1	-	TRBJ1-4	TGTGCCAGCAGTTACTCGGACAGGGTGAGGGAAAAACTGTTTTTT	CASSYSDRVREKLFF
17	TRBV11-3	TRBD2	-	TRBJ2-3	TGTGCCAGCAGCTTAGGGCTAGCGGGAGGGCGTGTAGATACGCAGTATTTT	CASSLGLAGGRVDTQYF
13	TRBV30	-	-	TRBJ1-5	TGTGCCTGGAGTCGGGAGGGCAATCAGCCCCAGCATTTT	CAWSREGNQPQHF
13	TRBV11-2	-	few	TRBJ2-1	TGTGCCAGCAGCCCAAGGGGGAGGGGAGAGCAGTTCTTC	CASSPRGRGEQFF
14	TRBV30	TRBD1	many	TRBJ1-6	TGTGCCTGGAGGACAGGGGGCTATAATTCACCCCTCCACTTT	CAWRTGGYNSPLHF
14	TRBV18	TRBD1	-	TRBJ1-1	TGTGCCAGCTCAAAACAGGGGGCGCAGGGAGAAGCTTTCTTT	CASSKQGAQGEAFF
13	TRBV6-5	-	-	TRBJ1-1	TGTGCCAGCAGCCGCACTACTTACACTGAAGCTTTCTTT	CASSRTTYTEAFF
16	TRBV27	-	-	TRBJ1-1	TGTGCCAGCAGTCCCTCAGGGGAACCCTTGAACACTGAAGCTTTCTTT	CASSPSGEPLNTEAFF
15	TRBV9	TRBD1	once	TRBJ2-2	TGTGCCAGCAGAGCCGGACAGGGGATCACCGGGGAGCTGTTTTTT	CASRAGQGITGELFF
16	TRBV28	TRBD2	-	TRBJ2-1	TGTGCCAGCAGTTTGTGGACTAGCGGGAGTCCCAATGAGCAGTTCTTC	CASSLWTSGSPNEQFF